This entry lists 25 T cell receptor beta chains sequenced from one sample in a study of early T cells in non-severe SARS-CoV-2 infection. MiXCR was run by TCRdb on the 5' RACE reads, yielding one entry per CDR3 protein. The sample gives more than 80,000 distinct CDR3 sequences, approximately 11% of which show up once; approximately 5.4% is in the top ten. Input material: whole blood. All receptors come from an adult who was a healthcare worker with PCR-confirmed SARS-CoV-2 infection or an uninfected control (not recorded which).

This clonotype was found a few times. The chain combines TRBV15 with TRBJ1-1; 7 nucleotides line up with TRBD1. The J segment lost 5 bases and the V segment lost 5 bases, leaving 8 bases of the junction unmatched. The CDR3 totals 14 residues. Per germline, CDR1 LNHNV and CDR2 YYDKDF (reference sequence). The CDR3 region is CATSQTGLATEAFF. The CDR3 DNA reads as TGTGCCACCAGCCAGACAGGGTTGGCGACTGAAGCTTTCTTT.

This clonotype was seen a few times. The CDR3: CASSQLAGVLQETQYF. CDR3 DNA: TGTGCCAGCAGCCAACTAGCGGGGGTCCTCCAAGAGACCCAGTACTTC. The gene calls are TRBV3-1 and TRBJ2-5; 10 bases match TRBD2. The CDR3 is 16 amino acids. CDR1 and CDR2 (germline): LGHDT, YNNKEL (reference sequence). With V trimmed by 2 bases and J by 1 base, 4 bases remained unmatched.

This clonotype was detected ten times or more. The rearrangement links TRBV5-1 to TRBJ2-1; the D is unclear. V gave up 0 bases and J gave up 5 bases, with 9 bases separating them. The CDR3 loop spans 14 amino acids. Germline CDR1 is SGHRS and CDR2 is YFSETQ. DNA for the CDR3: TGCGCCAGCAGCTTGGCCTCTCTAAACAATGAGCAGTTCTTC. It translates to CASSLASLNNEQFF.

This clonotype was observed many times. The rearrangement links TRBV7-9 to TRBJ1-1; no clear D. Germline-derived CDR1 and CDR2 are SEHNR and FQNEAQ (reference sequence). V dropped 4 bases and J dropped 7 bases, with 10 bases sitting between them. The CDR3 is 12 amino acids. The DNA for the CDR3 is TGTGCCAGCAGCTCCCCGGGGAGTGAAGCTTTCTTT. Translation gives CASSSPGSEAFF.

At least ten counts were recorded for this clonotype. The rearrangement joins TRBV29-1 to TRBJ2-7; the match to TRBD1 covers 8 bases. With 6 bases clipped from V and 2 bases from J, the junction kept 6 bases outside the gene matches. The CDR3 has 13 amino acids. Germline CDR1 is SQVTM and CDR2 is ANQGSEA. CDR3 sequence (DNA): TGCAGCGTAGATGGGACAGGTCCCTACGAGCAGTACTTC. The encoded protein is CSVDGTGPYEQYF.

This chain joins TRBV29-1 and TRBJ1-1; no reliable D call. Trimming cost V 4 bases and J 4 bases, with 10 bases left between them. The CDR3 runs to 12 residues. Germline V gene sequence: CDR1 SQVTM, CDR2 ANQGSEA. CDR3 in DNA: TGCAGCGTTGTTCCGCTTAGCACTGAAGCTTTCTTT. It codes for CSVVPLSTEAFF.

The chain recombines TRBV5-1 with TRBJ2-7; D remains unclear. Germline CDR1 is SGHRS and CDR2 is YFSETQ. V lost 0 bases to trimming and J lost 2 bases, with 12 bases between them. The CDR3 length is 15 residues. CDR3 sequence reads: CASSLAVQGPYEQYF. Here the CDR3 DNA reads TGCGCCAGCAGCTTGGCCGTTCAAGGCCCCTACGAGCAGTACTTC.

This clonotype was counted between two and nine times. The chain combines TRBV11-2 with TRBJ2-1, with 9 nucleotides matching TRBD2. V was clipped by 5 bases and J by 2 bases; unmatched bases: 16. The germline V gene has CDR1 SGHAT and CDR2 FQNNGV. This CDR3 is 19 amino acids long. Written as DNA, the CDR3 is TGTGCCAGCAGCCAGGGGGGGGCCCCGGGACTAGCCGCCTACAATGAGCAGTTCTTC. Protein product: CASSQGGAPGLAAYNEQFF.

This clonotype was detected ten times or more. The rearrangement links TRBV11-2 to TRBJ2-7; a possible D gene is TRBD1 (5 bases). CDR1 and CDR2 (germline): SGHAT, FQNNGV. CDR3 length: 14 amino acids. V was pared by 3 bases and J by 4 bases, with 13 bases between. The CDR3 is CASSFLAGKYEQYF. The CDR3 DNA reads TGTGCCAGCAGCTTCTTAGCAGGGAAGTACGAGCAGTACTTC.

This clonotype was seen many times. The rearrangement links TRBV15 to TRBJ1-2, with D unclear. V lost 0 bases to trimming and J lost 2 bases, with 7 bases between them. In germline, CDR1 is LNHNV, CDR2 YYDKDF (reference sequence). CDR3 length equals 14 residues. CDR3 sequence (DNA): TGTGCCACCAGCAGAGACTCCCAAAACTATGGCTACACCTTC. Residues: CATSRDSQNYGYTF.

This clonotype was detected ten times or more. The J gene is TRBJ2-5, the V gene TRBV5-4; D could derive from TRBD1 or TRBD2 (5 bases each). This CDR3 spans 14 amino acids. V was clipped by 3 bases and J by 0 bases, with 9 bases between them. Per germline, CDR1 SGHNT and CDR2 YYREEE (reference sequence). DNA of the CDR3: TGTGCCAGCAGCTACGGGACCTACCAAGAGACCCAGTACTTC. It codes for CASSYGTYQETQYF.

The J gene is TRBJ1-2, the V gene TRBV5-1; D is uncertain. CDR1 is SGHRS and CDR2 is YFSETQ in the germline V gene. The length of the CDR3 is 13 residues. Trimming took 0 bases from V and 3 from J, leaving 6 bases between them. The CDR3 loop reads CASSLDAYYGYTF. The CDR3 nucleotides read TGCGCCAGCAGCTTGGACGCCTACTATGGCTACACCTTC.

This clonotype was observed at least ten times. The gene calls are TRBV6-5 and TRBJ2-2; no definite D call. CDR3 length: 12 amino acids. Germline V gene data show CDR1 as MNHEY and CDR2 as SVGAGI. Between the trimmed V and J ends, which lost 2 bases and 8 bases, there was a span of 6 bases. In DNA, the CDR3 is TGTGCCAGCAGTTACCCCCTAGGGGAGCTGTTTTTT. It yields the protein CASSYPLGELFF.

This clonotype was counted ten times or more. This sequence joins TRBV4-2 and TRBJ1-4; the D gene is possibly TRBD1 (5 bases). The CDR3 is 17 amino acids. V shed 4 bases and J shed 6 bases, with 21 bases lying between them. Germline CDR1 reads LGHNA; CDR2 reads YNFKEQ. CDR3 protein: CASSLTAGRVGDEKLFF. CDR3 sequence (DNA): TGTGCCAGCAGCCTTACAGCCGGACGGGTGGGGGATGAAAAACTGTTTTTT.

This clonotype was detected only a few times. V is TRBV14 and J is TRBJ1-6; D is undetermined. V was clipped by 4 bases and J by 2 bases, with 0 bases between them. Germline-derived CDR1 and CDR2 are SGHDN and FVKESK. The CDR3 is 12 residues long. The CDR3 spells CASSPYNSPLHF. The CDR3 coding sequence is TGTGCCAGCAGCCCCTATAATTCACCCCTCCACTTT.

This clonotype came up a few times. This chain uses TRBV29-1 with TRBJ1-4; D call uncertain. Germline CDR1 SQVTM, CDR2 ANQGSEA. The CDR3 spans 11 residues. V dropped 3 bases and J dropped 5 bases, with 4 bases sitting between them. The CDR3 spells CSVDSNEKLFF. In nucleotides, the CDR3 is TGCAGCGTTGATAGCAATGAAAAACTGTTTTTT.

This sequence joins TRBV5-1 and TRBJ1-1; D perhaps matches TRBD1 (5 bases). Germline assignment: CDR1 SGHRS and CDR2 YFSETQ. The CDR3 has 12 amino acids. Trimming took off 0 bases at V and 7 bases at J, with 7 bases between the two ends. CDR3 sequence reads: CASSLERGEAFF. CDR3 DNA sequence: TGCGCCAGCAGCTTGGAGAGGGGTGAAGCTTTCTTT.

This clonotype has only a few counts. The CDR3 sequence is CASSPRSSQGYGYTF. CDR3 sequence (DNA): TGCGCCAGCAGCCCAAGGTCGAGTCAAGGCTATGGCTACACCTTC. V usage is TRBV4-1 and J usage is TRBJ1-2; D is uncertain. The V gene's germline CDR1 is MGHRA and CDR2 YSYEKL. This CDR3 has 15 amino acids. V dropped 4 bases and J dropped 4 bases, with 16 bases sitting between them.

This clonotype was observed a handful of times. V usage is TRBV24-1 and J usage is TRBJ2-1; maybe TRBD1 (5 bases). The V and J ends lost 2 bases and 3 bases respectively, with 10 bases between them. There are 15 residues in the CDR3. From germline, CDR1 is KGHDR and CDR2 SFDVKD. CDR3 residues: CATSDSGRGYNEQFF. The CDR3 bases are TGTGCCACCAGTGATTCCGGAAGGGGCTACAATGAGCAGTTCTTC.

At least ten counts were recorded for this clonotype. This chain connects TRBV6-4 to TRBJ2-1, with D perhaps TRBD2 (5 bases). The CDR3 length is 16 residues. Trimming pared 9 bases from V and 0 bases from J, leaving 18 bases between. Germline CDR1 MRHNA, CDR2 SNTAGT. The CDR3 nucleotides read TGTGCCAGTAGTCTTTTGGCGGGCACCTCCTACAATGAGCAGTTCTTC. It specifies CASSLLAGTSYNEQFF.

This clonotype was found a few times. This sequence joins TRBV5-5 and TRBJ1-1; D may be TRBD1 (5 bases). Trimming removed 2 bases from V and 7 bases from J, with 6 bases in between. Germline V gives CDR1 SGHKS, CDR2 YYEKEE (reference sequence). The CDR3 spans 11 residues. CDR3 sequence: CASSFGGEAFF. The CDR3 nucleotides read TGTGCCAGCAGCTTTGGGGGTGAAGCTTTCTTT.

This clonotype has at least ten counts. This rearrangement joins TRBV5-1 to TRBJ1-6; no firm D call. Trimming removed 0 bases at V and 5 bases at J, with 12 bases between. The germline CDR1 and CDR2 sequences are SGHRS and YFSETQ. The CDR3 consists of 16 residues. Here the CDR3 reads CASSLGGQRNNSPLHF. CDR3 sequence (DNA): TGCGCCAGCAGCTTGGGCGGTCAGAGAAATAATTCACCCCTCCACTTT.

This clonotype has ten or more counts. This sequence joins TRBV20-1 and TRBJ1-5, with 8 bases matching TRBD1. The trim removed 6 bases at V and 6 bases at J, leaving 16 bases unmatched. Germline assignment: CDR1 DFQATT and CDR2 SNEGSKA (reference sequence). This CDR3 contains 16 residues. Here the CDR3 DNA reads TGCAGTGCGACCAGGGGGGGACAGGTCTGGAGTCAGCCCCAGCATTTT. Its translation is CSATRGGQVWSQPQHF.

This clonotype was detected ten times or more. This chain joins TRBV4-2 and TRBJ2-3, with 8 bases that match TRBD1. After removal of 3 bases from V and 2 bases from J, the junction contained 4 bases not matched to a gene. Germline V lookup: CDR1 LGHNA, CDR2 YNFKEQ. The CDR3 length is 15 residues. The CDR3 bases are TGTGCCAGCAGCCAGGAGACAGGGGTCACAGATACGCAGTATTTT. As protein: CASSQETGVTDTQYF.

CDR3 amino acids: CASRTGLAGNEQFF. Here the CDR3 DNA reads TGTGCCAGCAGAACGGGACTAGCTGGCAATGAGCAGTTCTTC. The chain combines TRBV6-5 with TRBJ2-1; 9 bases agree with TRBD2. The CDR3 runs 14 residues. V trimming: 6 bases; J trimming: 6 bases; junction bases outside the gene matches: 6. Looked up from germline, CDR1 is MNHEY and CDR2 is SVGAGI.